A single sample gave rise to the 25 T cell receptor beta chains below, sequenced in a study of blood T cell repertoires in COVID-19. Generated by immunoSEQ multiplex PCR, the TCRdb table keeps only in-frame clones and is missing some. The data show roughly 200,000 clones, roughly nine tenths seen once. The specimen was peripheral blood. These receptors came from a man in his forties or fifties with acute or convalescent COVID-19.

The CDR3 bases are TGTGCCAGCAGCTTTCAACAGGGGACCTATGGCTACACCTTC. Its protein product is CASSFQQGTYGYTF. The genes are TRBV5-8 and TRBJ1-2, with TRBD1 matching 7 bases. Per germline, CDR1 SGHTS and CDR2 YDEGEE. The CDR3 consists of 14 residues. The ends lost 2 bases at V and 4 bases at J; junction bases unmatched: 5.

This rearrangement joins TRBV9 to TRBJ2-2; the match to TRBD2 covers 9 bases. CDR3 size: 20 residues. CDR1 SGDLS and CDR2 YYNGEE come from the germline V gene. J was trimmed by 2 bases and V by 4 bases; bases with no gene match: 18. Here the CDR3 DNA reads TGTGCCAGCAGCCCTAGTAGAGCCCCGGCTAGCGGGGCAAACACCGGGGAGCTGTTTTTT. Its protein is CASSPSRAPASGANTGELFF.

This clone was counted a few times. The chain employs TRBV1 and TRBJ2-3; TRBD2 reflects the table's D call only, with no check against the DNA. TRBV1 is noted as a pseudogene. This CDR3 comprises 18 residues. The CDR3 DNA reads TGCACCAGCAGCCAATCGACCGGGGGTCCTTTTAGCACAGATACGCAGTATTTT. This encodes CTSSQSTGGPFSTDTQYF.

The chain has TRBV7-2 and TRBJ1-2; TRBD1 matches 7 bases. CDR3 length: 18 residues. Germline V CDR1 and CDR2: SGHTA, FQGNSA. After removal of 1 base from V and 4 bases from J, the junction contained 15 bases not matched to a gene. The CDR3 protein is CASSLVGLGGALGYGYTF. In DNA form, the CDR3 reads TGTGCCAGCAGCTTAGTCGGGTTAGGGGGCGCGTTGGGCTATGGCTACACCTTC. The whole variable domain, remainder taken from reference TRBV7-2 and TRBJ1-2, is GAGVSQSPSNKVTEKGKDVELRCDPISGHTALYWYRQSLGQGLEFLIYFQGNSAPDKSGLPSDRFSAERTGGSVSTLTIQRTQQEDSAVYLCASSLVGLGGALGYGYTFGSGTRLTVV.

This clone was counted at least ten times. The genes are TRBV7-3 and TRBJ2-2; D possibly corresponds to TRBD1 (6 bases). This CDR3 is 15 amino acids long. Trimming shortened V by 2 bases and J by 4 bases, and 11 bases separated the two germline ends. Germline V CDR1 and CDR2: SGHTA, FQGTGA. The CDR3 bases are TGTGCCAGCAGCTTAGGGGGCCCGGGCACCGGGGAGCTGTTTTTT. Its protein product is CASSLGGPGTGELFF.

This chain uses TRBV27 with TRBJ1-6, with D hard to call. CDR1 is MNHEY and CDR2 is SMNVEV in the germline V gene (reference sequence). The length of the CDR3 is 18 residues. Trimming left V 3 bases short and J 0 bases short, with 15 bases between. The CDR3 nucleotides read TGTGCCAGCAGTTTCGGAGGACTAGTGGGCTCCTATAATTCACCCCTCCACTTT. This encodes CASSFGGLVGSYNSPLHF.

The chain has TRBV7-2 and TRBJ1-1, with 7 positions matching TRBD1. Losses at the gene ends were 2 bases for V and 0 bases for J; bases not matched to a gene: 9. The CDR3 has 17 amino acids. Per the germline V gene, CDR1 is SGHTA and CDR2 is FQGNSA. The CDR3 DNA reads as TGTGCCAGCAGCTTACCCCGGACAGGACCCCTGAACACTGAAGCTTTCTTT. This translates into CASSLPRTGPLNTEAFF.

The table lists this clone with a few counts. The chain couples TRBV27 to TRBJ1-4; TRBD1 aligns across 9 bases. CDR3 size: 18 residues. Germline assignment: CDR1 MNHEY and CDR2 SMNVEV (reference sequence). Trimming at V came to 6 bases and at J to 7 bases, leaving 18 bases not matched to a gene. The chain's CDR3 is CASSLTGTGRFVGEKLFF. The CDR3 DNA reads as TGTGCCAGCAGCCTTACCGGGACAGGGAGGTTCGTTGGTGAAAAACTGTTTTTT.

This clone was seen a single time. The V and J genes are TRBV7-7 and TRBJ2-3, with D possibly being TRBD2 (5 bases). The CDR3 runs to 13 residues. CDR1 is SSHAT and CDR2 is FNYEAQ in the germline V gene (reference sequence). V lost 5 bases to trimming and J lost 1 base, with 7 bases between them. In nucleotides, the CDR3 is TGTGCCAGCAGCGTACTAGGCACAGATACGCAGTATTTT. It specifies CASSVLGTDTQYF.

V gene TRBV6-1 combines with J gene TRBJ1-2; the D is unclear. Trimming shortened V by 2 bases and J by 7 bases, and 11 bases separated the two germline ends. Germline V lookup: CDR1 MNHNS, CDR2 SASEGT. The CDR3 covers 13 residues. In nucleotides, the CDR3 is TGTGCCAGCAGTGAACTGCGGGCAGTTGGCTACACCTTC. This translates into CASSELRAVGYTF.

The chain carries TRBV6-5 and TRBJ1-5; possibly TRBD1 for D (5 bases). The CDR3 extends over 14 amino acids. The V end was cut by 7 bases, the J end by 6 bases, with 16 bases between. Germline assignment: CDR1 MNHEY and CDR2 SVGAGI. CDR3 sequence (DNA): TGTGCCAGCACCACTCAGGGTCGTTTTCAGCCCCAGCATTTT. This sequence encodes CASTTQGRFQPQHF.

The chain combines TRBV15 with TRBJ2-3; 7 positions agree with TRBD2. Germline CDR1 reads LNHNV; CDR2 reads YYDKDF (reference sequence). The V gene end was trimmed by 8 bases and the J gene end by 5 bases; junction bases not matched to a gene: 13. CDR3 length equals 15 residues. Here the CDR3 reads CATVPLGGVKDTQYF. The CDR3 DNA is TGTGCCACCGTTCCCTTGGGAGGGGTCAAAGATACGCAGTATTTT.

The chain joins TRBV6-5 to TRBJ1-2, with D perhaps matching TRBD1 (5 bases). The length of the CDR3 is 12 residues. Germline CDR1 MNHEY, CDR2 SVGAGI. V shed 6 bases and J shed 4 bases, with 9 bases lying between them. The CDR3 loop reads CASSWDFYGYTF. CDR3 bases: TGTGCCAGCAGCTGGGACTTCTATGGCTACACCTTC.

The chain joins TRBV6-5 to TRBJ2-7, with 12 bases matching TRBD2. Germline values: CDR1 MNHEY, CDR2 SVGAGI. The CDR3 is made up of 15 amino acids. With 6 bases clipped from V and 7 bases from J, the junction kept 10 bases outside the gene matches. The CDR3 DNA sequence: TGTGCCAGCAGCCCCCTAGCGGGGGGGCCTGGGGAGCAGTACTTC. Its protein is CASSPLAGGPGEQYF.

The chain is built from TRBV18 and TRBJ1-1, with 7 bases that match TRBD1. Germline CDR1 KGHSH, CDR2 LQKENI. The trim removed 6 bases at V and 3 bases at J, leaving 4 bases unmatched. There are 13 residues in the CDR3. CDR3 residues: CASSDRADTEAFF. Written as DNA, the CDR3 is TGTGCCAGCTCCGACAGGGCAGACACTGAAGCTTTCTTT.

The V call is TRBV2, the J call TRBJ1-3; TRBD1 is a possible D gene (5 bases). The CDR3 runs 14 residues. Germline V CDR1 and CDR2: SNHLY, FYNNEI. V lost 7 bases and J lost 3, with 13 bases in between. The CDR3 DNA reads as TGTGCCAGCACTGGGGGGATAGGTGGAAACACCATATATTTT. This encodes CASTGGIGGNTIYF.

This clone was seen once. This chain uses TRBV19 with TRBJ2-7; 7 bases are shared with TRBD1. In germline, CDR1 is LNHDA, CDR2 SQIVND (reference sequence). The trim removed 4 bases at V and 1 base at J, leaving 4 bases unmatched. CDR3 length equals 14 residues. In DNA, the CDR3 is TGTGCCAGTAGTACGACAGGGTCTTCCTACGAGCAGTACTTC. Its protein is CASSTTGSSYEQYF.

The chain links TRBV18 to TRBJ2-3, with 11 positions matching TRBD2. The germline gives CDR1 KGHSH, CDR2 LQKENI. The CDR3 has 17 residues. V dropped 4 bases and J dropped 6; count of bases not matched to a gene: 12. Written as DNA, the CDR3 is TGTGCCAGCTCACAGAACCGACTAGCGGGGAAGGGGGATACGCAGTATTTT. Protein product: CASSQNRLAGKGDTQYF.

This chain links TRBV5-6 with TRBJ2-3; TRBD2 agrees at 12 bases. This CDR3 has 16 residues. J gave up 4 bases and V 4 bases, and 7 bases lay outside the gene matches. The germline V gene has CDR1 SGHDT and CDR2 YYEEEE. The CDR3 is CASSAGTSGSPDTQYF. CDR3 DNA sequence: TGTGCCAGCAGCGCCGGGACTAGCGGGTCCCCAGATACGCAGTATTTT.

The chain carries TRBV9 and TRBJ2-7; perhaps TRBD1 as D (6 bases). The germline V gene encodes CDR1 SGDLS and CDR2 YYNGEE. Trimming stripped 3 bases from V and 4 bases from J, with 14 bases between. There are 14 residues in the CDR3. CDR3 bases: TGTGCCAGCAGCGCACGGGACACCTCTTACGAGCAGTACTTC. Translating gives CASSARDTSYEQYF.

The chain is built from TRBV7-8 and TRBJ2-2, with D maybe TRBD2 (5 bases). The CDR3 extends over 16 amino acids. Trimming removed 5 bases at V and 0 bases at J, with 13 bases between. Germline CDR1 reads SGHVS; CDR2 reads FQNEAQ. The CDR3 bases are TGTGCCAGCAGCCGCCGAGCGGCCGCGAACACCGGGGAGCTGTTTTTT. Translating gives CASSRRAAANTGELFF.

The chain joins TRBV10-3 to TRBJ1-1, with TRBD1 as a possible D gene (6 bases). CDR3 length equals 13 residues. Trimming left V 7 bases short and J 6 bases short, with 15 bases between. Looked up from germline, CDR1 is ENHRY and CDR2 is SYGVKD. This CDR3 is CAITSRGAAEAFF. CDR3 nucleotides: TGTGCCATCACTAGCAGGGGCGCGGCTGAAGCTTTCTTT.

The chain joins TRBV2 to TRBJ2-3; TRBD2 agrees at 9 bases. This CDR3 has 15 amino acids. The germline V gene encodes CDR1 SNHLY and CDR2 FYNNEI. The V gene end was trimmed by 8 bases and the J gene end by 6 bases; junction bases not matched to a gene: 12. The CDR3 reads CASEGLAGPTDTQYF. The CDR3 DNA is TGTGCCAGCGAGGGGCTAGCGGGGCCCACGGATACGCAGTATTTT.

V and J are TRBV27 and TRBJ2-3, with TRBD1 identical over 9 bases. Unmatched junction bases numbered 8, after V lost 5 bases and J lost 2 bases. Germline V gives CDR1 MNHEY, CDR2 SMNVEV (reference sequence). The CDR3 is made up of 16 amino acids. The CDR3 reads CASSEGQGPNTDTQYF. The CDR3 bases are TGTGCCAGCAGTGAAGGACAGGGGCCTAACACAGATACGCAGTATTTT.

The chain is built from TRBV6-5 and TRBJ1-4; tentatively, D is TRBD1 (6 bases). The V gene lost 5 bases and the J gene lost 3 bases, with 10 bases spanning the gap. Germline assignment: CDR1 MNHEY and CDR2 SVGAGI. The length of the CDR3 is 14 residues. The CDR3: CASSRDTPNEKLFF. The CDR3 DNA is TGTGCCAGCAGTCGGGACACGCCTAATGAAAAACTGTTTTTT.